Presented here are 26 T cell receptor beta chains from one specimen sequenced in a study of CD8+ T cells in alopecia areata. cDNA reverse transcribed from extracted RNA served as the sequencing template. Some clones are missing from TCRdb's copy, which holds only in-frame ones; the method was immunoSEQ multiplex PCR. This table has under 150,000 clones, 50% to 55% appearing once. Treatment described: oral pan-JAK inhibitor, 5-10 mg twice daily. The sample in question was CD4+ T cells sorted from blood, obtained at week 4, from a patient treated with tofacitinib. These receptors originate from a human donor with alopecia areata.

The chain uses TRBV5-1 and TRBJ2-7, with D maybe TRBD1 (5 bases). Deletions cut 4 bases from V and 2 bases from J, with 10 bases between. CDR1 is SGHRS, CDR2 YFSETQ, per germline. The CDR3 sequence is 13 residues long. CDR3 sequence reads: CASSLDTAYEQYF. Here the CDR3 DNA reads TGCGCCAGCAGCCTGGACACCGCCTACGAGCAGTACTTC.

This rearrangement joins TRBV2 to TRBJ1-1, with D hard to call. The CDR3 has 14 amino acids. With 4 bases removed from V and 1 base from J, the gap between germline ends came to 10 bases. Germline loops: CDR1 SNHLY, CDR2 FYNNEI. The CDR3 protein is CASSALRQNTEAFF. The CDR3 DNA sequence: TGTGCCAGCAGTGCTCTAAGGCAGAACACTGAAGCTTTCTTT.

This rearrangement joins TRBV5-1 to TRBJ1-1; D ambiguous. V lost 4 bases and J lost 7, with 8 bases in between. Germline CDR1 reads SGHRS; CDR2 reads YFSETQ. CDR3 length: 11 amino acids. The CDR3 loop reads CASSSGVEAFF. As DNA, the CDR3 is TGCGCCAGCAGCAGCGGGGTTGAAGCTTTCTTT.

In the case of this clone: Other DNA sequences from this sample encode an identical CDR3 as well. This rearrangement joins TRBV29-1 to TRBJ2-7; tentative D call: TRBD2 (5 bases). This CDR3 has 11 amino acids. V lost 6 bases and J lost 2, with 8 bases in between. In germline, CDR1 is SQVTM, CDR2 ANQGSEA. Here the CDR3 DNA reads TGCAGCGTAGTGAGGGCCTACGAGCAGTACTTC. It codes for CSVVRAYEQYF.

The CDR3 coding sequence is TGCAGTGCAAGGTTTCTAGGGGAGCAGTACTTC. Protein sequence: CSARFLGEQYF. J is TRBJ2-7 and V is TRBV20-1; the D is unclear. Trimming shortened V by 6 bases and J by 7 bases, and 13 bases separated the two germline ends. Germline CDR1 and CDR2: DFQATT and SNEGSKA (reference sequence). The CDR3 length is 11 residues.

This clone was seen only a few times. The V and J genes are TRBV7-8 and TRBJ2-3, with a tentative D call TRBD2 (7 bases). V lost 1 base to trimming and J lost 1 base, with 12 bases between them. The CDR3 has 16 amino acids. Germline values: CDR1 SGHVS, CDR2 FQNEAQ. The CDR3 coding sequence is TGTGCCAGCAGCTTAGGGGGGGGGCGCGGCACAGATACGCAGTATTTT. This encodes CASSLGGGRGTDTQYF.

This clone turned up a few times. The chain employs TRBV7-9 and TRBJ2-5; D could derive from TRBD1 or TRBD2 (5 bases each). This CDR3 contains 15 residues. CDR1 is SEHNR, CDR2 FQNEAQ, per germline (reference sequence). V lost 1 base, J lost 2 bases, and 11 bases lay in between. The CDR3: CASSLGDHRQETQYF. The CDR3 region has the DNA TGTGCCAGCAGCTTAGGGGACCACCGACAAGAGACCCAGTACTTC.

The V and J genes are TRBV29-1 and TRBJ2-2; D not certain. The CDR3 length is 13 residues. V was pared by 3 bases and J by 2 bases, with 7 bases between. CDR1 and CDR2 (germline): SQVTM, ANQGSEA. CDR3 DNA sequence: TGCAGCGTTGACGACTTAAACACCGGGGAGCTGTTTTTT. Its translation: CSVDDLNTGELFF.

This chain uses TRBV29-1 with TRBJ1-1, with TRBD1 matching 9 bases. V shed 6 bases, J shed 5 bases, and the junction held 7 bases outside the gene matches. Germline values: CDR1 SQVTM, CDR2 ANQGSEA. The CDR3 runs 13 residues. CDR3 in DNA: TGCAGCGTGATGGACAGGGGTCTAACTGAAGCTTTCTTT. This codes for CSVMDRGLTEAFF.

The genes are TRBV13 and TRBJ1-5; maybe TRBD1 (5 bases). V was shortened by 3 bases and J by 7 bases, with 7 bases between the two germline ends. CDR3 length: 12 amino acids. Germline V gene data show CDR1 as PRHDT and CDR2 as FYEKMQ (reference sequence). The CDR3, as DNA: TGTGCCAGCAGCTTCGGGGACCAGCCCCAGCATTTT. Translated: CASSFGDQPQHF.

This clone appeared many times. The J gene is TRBJ2-7, the V gene TRBV5-6; D unresolved. CDR3 length: 13 residues. V was trimmed by 0 bases and J by 3 bases, leaving 7 bases between them. CDR1 is SGHDT and CDR2 is YYEEEE in the germline V gene. The CDR3 loop reads CASSLGRNYEQYF. The CDR3 coding sequence is TGTGCCAGCAGCTTGGGCAGAAACTACGAGCAGTACTTC.

The chain employs TRBV30 and TRBJ2-7; D perhaps matches TRBD1 (5 bases). V gave up 2 bases and J gave up 3 bases, with 26 bases separating them. CDR3 length: 18 amino acids. Germline values: CDR1 GTSNPN, CDR2 SVGIG (reference sequence). CDR3 amino acids: CAWSPPGLRPPLSYEQYF. CDR3 sequence (DNA): TGTGCCTGGAGTCCCCCAGGGTTGAGGCCGCCCCTGAGCTACGAGCAGTACTTC.

V is TRBV6-1 and J is TRBJ2-2; 11 bases match TRBD1. This CDR3 is 14 amino acids long. V was pared by 7 bases and J by 4 bases, with 2 bases of the junction left unmatched. Germline loops: CDR1 MNHNS, CDR2 SASEGT. Here the CDR3 reads CASTGTGGTGELFF. As DNA, the CDR3 is TGTGCCAGCACCGGGACAGGGGGCACCGGGGAGCTGTTTTTT.

V is TRBV30 and J is TRBJ1-1; D perhaps matches TRBD1 (6 bases). The CDR3 is 12 residues long. In germline, CDR1 is GTSNPN, CDR2 SVGIG (reference sequence). The ends were cut back, 3 bases at V and 5 bases at J, with 10 bases in the middle. CDR3 coding DNA: TGTGCCTGGAGCAGACAGGAGACTGAAGCTTTCTTT. This translates into CAWSRQETEAFF.

V gene TRBV5-1 combines with J gene TRBJ1-5; 8 bases map to TRBD1. This CDR3 spans 17 amino acids. From germline, CDR1 is SGHRS and CDR2 YFSETQ. V dropped 0 bases and J dropped 0; count of bases not matched to a gene: 5. CDR3 protein: CASSLGQGFGSNQPQHF. CDR3 sequence (DNA): TGCGCCAGCAGCTTGGGACAGGGGTTCGGTAGCAATCAGCCCCAGCATTTT. The full variable domain, completed using reference TRBV5-1 and TRBJ1-5, is KAGVTQTPRYLIKTRGQQVTLSCSPISGHRSVSWYQQTPGQGLQFLFEYFSETQRNKGNFPGRFSGRQFSNSRSEMNVSTLELGDSALYLCASSLGQGFGSNQPQHFGDGTRLSIL.

This chain links TRBV5-1 with TRBJ2-5, with D unresolved. The J call may be incorrect, as the DNA end agrees better with TRBJ2-7. Per the germline V gene, CDR1 is SGHRS and CDR2 is YFSETQ. The CDR3 length is 14 residues. The CDR3 here is CASSLDGSPYEQYF. The CDR3 nucleotides are TGCGCCAGCAGCTTGGACGGCAGCCCCTACGAGCAGTACTTC.

This chain connects TRBV5-1 to TRBJ2-1; TRBD2 matches at 8 bases. CDR3 length: 15 amino acids. Germline CDR1 SGHRS, CDR2 YFSETQ. The junction had 11 bases not matched to a gene; V was cut back by 6 bases and J by 6 bases. The CDR3 sequence: CASNAGTRLVNEQFF. The CDR3 DNA follows: TGCGCCAGCAACGCCGGGACTAGACTTGTCAATGAGCAGTTCTTC. Complete variable domain (other parts from reference TRBV5-1 and TRBJ2-1): KAGVTQTPRYLIKTRGQQVTLSCSPISGHRSVSWYQQTPGQGLQFLFEYFSETQRNKGNFPGRFSGRQFSNSRSEMNVSTLELGDSALYLCASNAGTRLVNEQFFGPGTRLTVL.

V and J are TRBV27 and TRBJ2-7, with D unresolved. CDR1 and CDR2 from the germline V gene are MNHEY and SMNVEV (reference sequence). V lost 5 bases and J lost 0, with 2 bases in between. This CDR3 is 11 amino acids long. DNA for the CDR3: TGTGCCAGCAGTCGCTCCTACGAGCAGTACTTC. Protein sequence: CASSRSYEQYF.

A few counts support this clone. The chain joins TRBV30 to TRBJ1-4; possible D gene TRBD1, 5 bases. CDR1 is GTSNPN, CDR2 SVGIG, per germline (reference sequence). This CDR3 spans 13 amino acids. V lost 5 bases to trimming and J lost 8 bases, with 15 bases between them. CDR3 nucleotides: TGTGCCTGGGCAGGGCAAGTAGGAGAAAAACTGTTTTTT. Its protein product is CAWAGQVGEKLFF.

The chain uses TRBV19 and TRBJ2-3; no clear D. This CDR3 comprises 12 residues. The germline V gene has CDR1 LNHDA and CDR2 SQIVND (reference sequence). The V gene lost 3 bases and the J gene lost 10 bases, with 11 bases spanning the gap. CDR3 nucleotides: TGTGCCAGTAGTATTTCAGAATATGCGCAGTATTTT. Encoded protein: CASSISEYAQYF.

The chain employs TRBV29-1 and TRBJ1-1; D gene ambiguous. Looked up from germline, CDR1 is SQVTM and CDR2 is ANQGSEA. V lost 1 base, J lost 1 base, and 10 bases lay in between. This CDR3 contains 14 residues. CDR3: CSVEGRLSNTEAFF. The CDR3 bases are TGCAGCGTTGAAGGGCGTTTATCGAACACTGAAGCTTTCTTT.

The chain employs TRBV29-1 and TRBJ1-1; D is possibly TRBD1 (6 bases). Trimming took off 8 bases at V and 0 bases at J, with 10 bases between the two ends. This CDR3 region has 12 residues. The germline gives CDR1 SQVTM, CDR2 ANQGSEA. The CDR3 bases are TGCAGCACCGGACAGCTGAACACTGAAGCTTTCTTT. This translates into CSTGQLNTEAFF.

The chain has TRBV7-9 and TRBJ2-7; D may be TRBD2 (6 bases). Germline values: CDR1 SEHNR, CDR2 FQNEAQ (reference sequence). Trimming took 4 bases from V and 1 from J, leaving 11 bases between them. The CDR3 covers 14 residues. The CDR3 reads CASSSPGLSYEQYF. The CDR3 nucleotides are TGTGCCAGCAGCTCGCCGGGACTGTCCTACGAGCAGTACTTC.

The J gene is TRBJ2-2, the V gene TRBV7-8; no clear D gene. V gave up 7 bases and J gave up 8 bases, with 11 bases separating them. Germline V gene lookup returns CDR1 SGHVS and CDR2 FQNEAQ. The CDR3 extends over 12 amino acids. CDR3 amino acids: CASTFIGGELFF. The CDR3 region has the DNA TGTGCCAGCACTTTCATCGGTGGGGAGCTGTTTTTT.

V gene TRBV9 combines with J gene TRBJ2-3; possibly TRBD2 for D (5 bases). The V and J ends lost 5 bases and 6 bases respectively, with 10 bases between them. CDR1 SGDLS and CDR2 YYNGEE come from the germline V gene. The length of the CDR3 is 12 residues. The CDR3 region is CASSHRGDTQYF. The CDR3 DNA reads TGTGCCAGCAGTCATAGAGGGGATACGCAGTATTTT.

The chain carries TRBV2 and TRBJ2-3; 12 nucleotides match TRBD2. V lost 6 bases to trimming and J lost 4 bases; unmatched junction nucleotides: 5. Germline assignment: CDR1 SNHLY and CDR2 FYNNEI. The CDR3 contains 15 residues. CDR3 nucleotides: TGTGCCAGCAGGGCCGGGACTAGCGGGTCAGATACGCAGTATTTT. This translates into CASRAGTSGSDTQYF.